The 28 T cell receptor beta chains below come from one sample, sequenced in a study of cytomegalovirus exposure and HLA in healthy donors. PCR used 60 Vbeta primers and 13 Jbeta primers. The method was immunoSEQ multiplex PCR; TCRdb's version includes in-frame clones alone and lacks a portion of them. Of some 180,000 clones listed, roughly 10% are singletons. Sequenced material: PBMCs. The source is a woman aged 30 to 39 in good health and CMV-seropositive.

There are a few counts of this clone. V and J are TRBV19 and TRBJ2-5; the D is unclear. Germline V CDR1 and CDR2: LNHDA, SQIVND (reference sequence). This CDR3 region has 14 residues. Trimming pared 6 bases from V and 2 bases from J, leaving 13 bases between. CDR3 in amino acids: CASRTGSAQETQYF. CDR3 nucleotide sequence: TGTGCCAGTAGGACCGGGTCTGCGCAAGAGACCCAGTACTTC.

This clone was observed a few times. The chain is built from TRBV9 and TRBJ2-2, with D possibly TRBD1 on 7 matching bases. The CDR3 extends over 17 amino acids. Per the germline V gene, CDR1 is SGDLS and CDR2 is YYNGEE. Trimming removed 2 bases from V and 1 base from J, with 15 bases in between. CDR3 protein: CASSVGGGAGNTGELFF. In nucleotides, the CDR3 is TGTGCCAGCAGCGTCGGAGGGGGCGCCGGGAACACCGGGGAGCTGTTTTTT.

This clone was seen a handful of times. The chain links TRBV27 to TRBJ2-7, with 8 bases matching TRBD2. The germline gives CDR1 MNHEY, CDR2 SMNVEV (reference sequence). V was clipped by 0 bases and J by 3 bases; unmatched bases: 7. CDR3 length: 16 amino acids. The CDR3 loop reads CASSLSSGGGVYEQYF. CDR3 DNA sequence: TGTGCCAGCAGTTTATCCAGCGGGGGTGGAGTCTACGAGCAGTACTTC.

A few counts support this clone. The chain links TRBV4-1 to TRBJ2-1; a possible D gene is TRBD2 (5 bases). V lost 1 base, J lost 0 bases, and 19 bases lay in between. The CDR3 sequence is 19 residues long. Germline V gives CDR1 MGHRA, CDR2 YSYEKL. CDR3 DNA sequence: TGCGCCAGCAGCCAAGGGCCGGCTGGAGGCCCGAGCTCCTACAATGAGCAGTTCTTC. Amino acid sequence: CASSQGPAGGPSSYNEQFF.

This clone turned up a few times. The CDR3 is CASSLEEGTDTQYF. CDR3 coding DNA: TGTGCCAGCAGCTTAGAGGAGGGAACAGATACGCAGTATTTT. The J gene is TRBJ2-3, the V gene TRBV7-8; D is possibly TRBD2 (6 bases). CDR3 size: 14 residues. CDR1 and CDR2 from the germline V gene are SGHVS and FQNEAQ. The V gene lost 1 base and the J gene lost 3 bases, with 8 bases spanning the gap.

The gene calls are TRBV5-1 and TRBJ2-5; 7 bases align to TRBD2. CDR1 is SGHRS and CDR2 is YFSETQ in the germline V gene. The CDR3 spans 15 residues. Trimming cost V 7 bases and J 2 bases; bases outside gene matches: 11. CDR3 nucleotides: TGCGCCAGCCGGCGTGGGGAGGGCACACAAGAGACCCAGTACTTC. Translated: CASRRGEGTQETQYF. Variable domain in full (rest from reference TRBV5-1 and TRBJ2-5): KAGVTQTPRYLIKTRGQQVTLSCSPISGHRSVSWYQQTPGQGLQFLFEYFSETQRNKGNFPGRFSGRQFSNSRSEMNVSTLELGDSALYLCASRRGEGTQETQYFGPGTRLLVL.

This rearrangement joins TRBV5-6 to TRBJ2-3, with a weak D call TRBD2 (5 bases). CDR1 and CDR2 (germline): SGHDT, YYEEEE. The CDR3 runs 14 residues. Trimming pared 1 base from V and 3 bases from J, leaving 9 bases between. The CDR3 sequence: CASSLRLATDTQYF. CDR3 coding DNA: TGTGCCAGCAGCTTGAGGCTAGCAACAGATACGCAGTATTTT.

This clone has a handful of counts. This chain connects TRBV6-5 to TRBJ1-2; 7 bases map to TRBD1. V shed 6 bases and J 8 bases; nucleotides not matched to a gene: 12. Looked up from germline, CDR1 is MNHEY and CDR2 is SVGAGI. The CDR3 sequence is 14 residues long. CDR3 in DNA: TGTGCCAGCAGCCAAGATAGGGGGCCGGGGGGCTACACCTTC. It is translated as CASSQDRGPGGYTF.

There are a few counts of this clone. The V gene is TRBV7-9, the J gene TRBJ2-1, with 7 positions matching TRBD1. Unmatched junction bases numbered 6, after V lost 5 bases and J lost 5 bases. The V gene's germline CDR1 is SEHNR and CDR2 FQNEAQ (reference sequence). CDR3 length equals 14 residues. This chain's CDR3 is CASSPRDRHNEQFF. CDR3 DNA sequence: TGTGCCAGCAGCCCCCGGGACAGACACAATGAGCAGTTCTTC.

This clone was observed a handful of times. An end of the junction does not agree with germline; a read error may underlie this. The chain has TRBV2 and TRBJ2-3; TRBD2 is a possible D gene (5 bases). CDR1 is SNHLY and CDR2 is FYNNEI in the germline V gene. The CDR3 totals 12 residues. CDR3 nucleotide sequence: TGTGCCAGCCGGGCTAGCAGAGATACGCAGTATTTT. The encoded protein is CASRASRDTQYF. Together with reference TRBV2 and TRBJ2-3, the CDR3 gives the full variable domain: EPEVTQTPSHQVTQMGQEVILRCVPISNHLYFYWYRQILGQKVEFLVSFYNNEISEKSEIFDDQFSVERPDGSNFTLKIRSTKLEDSAMYFCASRASRDTQYFGPGTRLTVL.

This clone has a handful of counts. The chain couples TRBV11-2 to TRBJ1-2; D call uncertain. V was trimmed by 1 base and J by 7 bases, leaving 10 bases between them. Germline CDR1 is SGHAT and CDR2 is FQNNGV. This CDR3 has 13 residues. DNA of the CDR3: TGTGCCAGCAGCTTAGGGACCCGGGGTGGCTACACCTTC. As protein: CASSLGTRGGYTF. Using reference TRBV11-2 and TRBJ1-2 for the parts outside the CDR3, the full variable domain is EAGVAQSPRYKIIEKRQSVAFWCNPISGHATLYWYQQILGQGPKLLIQFQNNGVVDDSQLPKDRFSAERLKGVDSTLKIQPAKLEDSAVYLCASSLGTRGGYTFGSGTRLTVV.

This sequence joins TRBV9 and TRBJ2-5; the D gene is possibly TRBD2 (5 bases). The CDR3 runs 15 residues. Germline assignment: CDR1 SGDLS and CDR2 YYNGEE. V gave up 4 bases and J gave up 4 bases, with 17 bases separating them. CDR3 nucleotide sequence: TGTGCCAGCAGCAATTCCCCGGGAACCGGAGAGACCCAGTACTTC. This sequence encodes CASSNSPGTGETQYF.

This clone turned up a few times. This chain connects TRBV7-2 to TRBJ2-2; 9 bases agree with TRBD2. V shed 4 bases, J shed 4 bases, and the junction held 4 bases outside the gene matches. There are 15 residues in the CDR3. Germline CDR1 and CDR2: SGHTA and FQGNSA. Written as DNA, the CDR3 is TGTGCCAGCAGCTCGCGGGAGGGGGGCACCGGGGAGCTGTTTTTT. It specifies CASSSREGGTGELFF.

This sequence joins TRBV2 and TRBJ2-1; TRBD1 agrees at 7 bases. Germline-derived CDR1 and CDR2 are SNHLY and FYNNEI. CDR3 length: 16 residues. Trimming cost V 6 bases and J 7 bases; bases outside gene matches: 15. The CDR3 loop is CASSAQGIKLSNEQFF. In DNA, the CDR3 is TGTGCCAGCAGCGCACAGGGGATTAAATTGAGTAATGAGCAGTTCTTC.

This clone appeared a few times. The chain has TRBV9 and TRBJ2-2, with 9 bases fitting TRBD2. Per the germline V gene, CDR1 is SGDLS and CDR2 is YYNGEE. Trimming at V came to 0 bases and at J to 8 bases, leaving 17 bases not matched to a gene. The CDR3 runs to 19 residues. The CDR3 spells CASSVVGPRGSGSSGELFF. CDR3 DNA sequence: TGTGCCAGCAGCGTAGTGGGACCACGGGGTAGCGGGAGTTCTGGGGAGCTGTTTTTT.

V gene TRBV6-5 combines with J gene TRBJ1-2; D remains unclear. CDR1 MNHEY and CDR2 SVGAGI come from the germline V gene. This CDR3 comprises 14 residues. V was clipped by 0 bases and J by 6 bases, with 11 bases between them. CDR3 bases: TGTGCCAGCAGTTACTCGGTTTCAGTTAATGGCTACACCTTC. It translates to CASSYSVSVNGYTF.

J is TRBJ2-1 and V is TRBV9, with a possible D match to TRBD2 (6 bases). CDR1 SGDLS and CDR2 YYNGEE come from the germline V gene. The CDR3 has 16 residues. V lost 4 bases to trimming and J lost 3 bases, with 17 bases between them. The CDR3 bases are TGTGCCAGCAGCCCCAAGGGGCTAGCGCTCTACAATGAGCAGTTCTTC. Protein sequence: CASSPKGLALYNEQFF.

The chain carries TRBV9 and TRBJ2-1; 9 bases align to TRBD2. V dropped 2 bases and J dropped 3; count of bases not matched to a gene: 0. The germline gives CDR1 SGDLS, CDR2 YYNGEE. This CDR3 has 14 residues. The CDR3 sequence: CASSVTSGYNEQFF. DNA of the CDR3: TGTGCCAGCAGCGTGACTAGCGGCTACAATGAGCAGTTCTTC.

J is TRBJ2-7 and V is TRBV6-1; D may be TRBD1 (6 bases). Germline CDR1 reads MNHNS; CDR2 reads SASEGT. Deletions cut 4 bases from V and 0 bases from J, with 10 bases between. CDR3 length equals 14 residues. CDR3: CASSADRYSYEQYF. In DNA, the CDR3 is TGTGCCAGCAGTGCCGACAGGTACTCCTACGAGCAGTACTTC.

This clone was observed a few times. V usage is TRBV6-5 and J usage is TRBJ2-2, with D perhaps matching TRBD2 (6 bases). The CDR3 covers 13 residues. V was clipped by 1 base and J by 9 bases, with 9 bases between them. Per germline, CDR1 MNHEY and CDR2 SVGAGI. CDR3 in DNA: TGTGCCAGCAGTTACTTGCGGACTAGGGAGCTGTTTTTT. Translating gives CASSYLRTRELFF.

This clone was counted only a few times. J is TRBJ1-1 and V is TRBV18; unclear D gene. Germline lookup yields CDR1 KGHSH and CDR2 LQKENI. V lost 0 bases and J lost 8, with 10 bases in between. CDR3 length: 13 residues. The CDR3 coding sequence is TGTGCCAGCTCACCACCCTGGCTTGGCGAAGCTTTCTTT. The encoded protein is CASSPPWLGEAFF.

The table lists this clone with a few counts. This chain connects TRBV30 to TRBJ1-6; 7 nucleotides line up with TRBD1. CDR3 length equals 12 residues. V gave up 4 bases and J gave up 7 bases; unmatched junction bases: 1. From germline, CDR1 is GTSNPN and CDR2 SVGIG (reference sequence). CDR3 sequence: CAWIQGNSPLHF. The CDR3 DNA reads as TGTGCCTGGATACAGGGGAATTCACCCCTCCACTTT.

The V and J genes are TRBV2 and TRBJ2-5; D perhaps matches TRBD1 (5 bases). The CDR3 runs 16 residues. The germline CDR1 and CDR2 sequences are SNHLY and FYNNEI. Trimming left V 10 bases short and J 1 base short, with 22 bases between. CDR3 residues: CAIRQRVAGSQETQYF. Here the CDR3 DNA reads TGTGCCATCCGACAGAGAGTAGCAGGTTCCCAAGAGACCCAGTACTTC. Looking up the rest from reference TRBV2 and TRBJ2-5 gives the full variable domain: EPEVTQTPSHQVTQMGQEVILRCVPISNHLYFYWYRQILGQKVEFLVSFYNNEISEKSEIFDDQFSVERPDGSNFTLKIRSTKLEDSAMYFCAIRQRVAGSQETQYFGPGTRLLVL.

The chain links TRBV30 to TRBJ2-1, with 9 bases that match TRBD2. The CDR3 covers 19 residues. The germline V gene has CDR1 GTSNPN and CDR2 SVGIG (reference sequence). V trimming: 5 bases; J trimming: 7 bases; junction bases outside the gene matches: 24. CDR3 protein: CAWQRIRASGKVVRNEQFF. The CDR3 bases are TGTGCCTGGCAACGAATCAGGGCTAGCGGGAAGGTTGTTCGGAATGAGCAGTTCTTC.

This clone was found a few times. The chain uses TRBV5-6 and TRBJ1-1, with D maybe TRBD1 (5 bases). V lost 2 bases and J 3 bases, leaving 11 bases between the germline ends. The CDR3 consists of 14 residues. The germline gives CDR1 SGHDT, CDR2 YYEEEE. CDR3: CASSFVGVDTEAFF. CDR3 DNA: TGTGCCAGCAGCTTTGTAGGGGTTGACACTGAAGCTTTCTTT.

This clone was seen a few times. The V and J genes are TRBV5-1 and TRBJ2-3, with 10 bases matching TRBD2. J was trimmed by 6 bases and V by 4 bases; bases with no gene match: 8. The CDR3 has 15 residues. Germline V gives CDR1 SGHRS, CDR2 YFSETQ. CDR3 coding DNA: TGCGCCAGCAGCGCTCCTAGCGGGAGTTGGGATACGCAGTATTTT. Its translation is CASSAPSGSWDTQYF.

This clone was observed a handful of times. This chain links TRBV30 with TRBJ1-2; possible D gene TRBD1, 5 bases. This CDR3 is 15 amino acids long. V gave up 3 bases and J gave up 4 bases, with 18 bases separating them. CDR1 GTSNPN and CDR2 SVGIG come from the germline V gene (reference sequence). The CDR3 loop reads CAWSRKDSTFYGYTF. The CDR3 nucleotides are TGTGCCTGGAGCAGAAAAGACAGTACCTTCTATGGCTACACCTTC.

A few counts support this clone. The rearrangement joins TRBV30 to TRBJ1-4, with unresolved D. The CDR3 has 15 amino acids. Germline-derived CDR1 and CDR2 are GTSNPN and SVGIG (reference sequence). V lost 1 base, J lost 2 bases, and 11 bases lay in between. In DNA, the CDR3 is TGTGCCTGGAGTGACTCGGGATATACTAATGAAAAACTGTTTTTT. Amino acids: CAWSDSGYTNEKLFF. Together with reference TRBV30 and TRBJ1-4, the CDR3 gives the full variable domain: SQTIHQWPATLVQPVGSPLSLECTVEGTSNPNLYWYRQAAGRGLQLLFYSVGIGQISSEVPQNLSASRPQDRQFILSSKKLLLSDSGFYLCAWSDSGYTNEKLFFGSGTQLSVL.